These 32 T cell receptor beta chains came from one sample sequenced in a study of T cell repertoires in cytomegalovirus infection. TCRdb reprocessed the reads via MiXCR and lists one record per CDR3 protein. Found here are approximately 500,000 distinct CDR3 sequences, 16% of them singletons; the top ten hold roughly a quarter. The sample was CD8+ T cells from PBMCs. The receptors shown here come from a human donor in good health (CMV status not recorded). Some clones in this sample may be carry-over from other donors' samples.

The rearrangement joins TRBV24-1 to TRBJ2-1; the D is unclear. With 4 bases removed from V and 3 bases from J, the gap between germline ends came to 6 bases. This CDR3 region has 13 residues. Per the germline V gene, CDR1 is KGHDR and CDR2 is SFDVKD. This CDR3 reads CATSESLYNEQFF. In nucleotides, the CDR3 is TGTGCCACCAGTGAATCCCTCTACAATGAGCAGTTCTTC.

This CDR3 is CASSTGQGLRGNEQFF. The CDR3 DNA reads as TGTGCCAGCAGCACCGGACAGGGGCTCAGGGGGAATGAGCAGTTCTTC. The chain recombines TRBV5-4 with TRBJ2-1, with 9 bases matching TRBD1. With V trimmed by 4 bases and J by 7 bases, 12 bases remained unmatched. Germline CDR1 SGHNT, CDR2 YYREEE (reference sequence). The CDR3 contains 16 residues.

About this clonotype: This is likely a read error, given that the CDR3 carries no conserved phenylalanine or tryptophan at its end. The chain carries TRBV19 and TRBJ2-1, with 10 nucleotides matching TRBD1. The V and J ends lost 10 bases and 8 bases, in that order; junction bases with no gene match: 11. Germline CDR1 LNHDA, CDR2 SQIVND (reference sequence). This CDR3 has 14 residues. DNA of the CDR3: TGTGCCACCCTCCCCGGGACAGGGGTCGATGAGCAGTTCTTA. Amino acids: CATLPGTGVDEQFL.

This clonotype was observed a few times. The rearrangement joins TRBV28 to TRBJ2-7; D is ambiguous. CDR3 length equals 13 residues. Germline lookup yields CDR1 MDHEN and CDR2 SYDVKM. Trimming took 4 bases from V and 10 from J, leaving 17 bases between them. For the CDR3, the DNA is TGTGCCAGCAGTTCCTATAGCAGGCCCACCCAGTACTTC. It translates to CASSSYSRPTQYF.

This clonotype turned up a few times. This sequence joins TRBV6-6 and TRBJ1-4; 7 bases map to TRBD1. The CDR3 runs 16 residues. The junction had 9 bases not matched to a gene; V was cut back by 4 bases and J by 4 bases. Per germline, CDR1 MNHNY and CDR2 SVGAGI (reference sequence). The CDR3 loop is CASSLDRETLNEKLFF. The CDR3 region has the DNA TGTGCCAGCAGTTTAGACAGGGAGACCCTTAATGAAAAACTGTTTTTT.

This clonotype has just a few counts. The rearrangement joins TRBV20-1 to TRBJ2-3; TRBD2 agrees at 10 bases. The junction had 10 bases not matched to a gene; V was cut back by 5 bases and J by 5 bases. CDR3 size: 15 residues. The germline CDR1 and CDR2 sequences are DFQATT and SNEGSKA (reference sequence). The CDR3 region is CSAETSGTLGDTQYF. CDR3 in DNA: TGCAGTGCTGAAACTAGCGGGACACTTGGAGATACGCAGTATTTT.

There are many counts of this clonotype. The V and J genes are TRBV27 and TRBJ1-1, with 10 bases aligning to TRBD1. Trimming took 4 bases from V and 1 from J; bases not matched to a gene: 3. The CDR3 totals 15 residues. Germline CDR1 reads MNHEY; CDR2 reads SMNVEV (reference sequence). CDR3 sequence: CASSSTGGKNTEAFF. CDR3 sequence (DNA): TGTGCCAGCAGTTCGACAGGGGGCAAGAACACTGAAGCTTTCTTT.

This clonotype showed up many times. V and J are TRBV7-9 and TRBJ2-3, with D uncertain. Trimming took off 0 bases at V and 5 bases at J, with 3 bases between the two ends. Germline loops: CDR1 SEHNR, CDR2 FQNEAQ (reference sequence). The CDR3 extends over 12 amino acids. CDR3 DNA sequence: TGTGCCAGCAGCTTAGCAGAAGATACGCAGTATTTT. As protein: CASSLAEDTQYF.

Ten or more counts support this clonotype. The chain has TRBV4-2 and TRBJ2-7, with TRBD2 identical over 10 bases. With V trimmed by 4 bases and J by 0 bases, 3 bases remained unmatched. The CDR3 consists of 15 residues. Per the germline V gene, CDR1 is LGHNA and CDR2 is YNFKEQ. Here the CDR3 DNA reads TGTGCCAGCAGCCCCGAGCGGGGGGGCTCCTACGAGCAGTACTTC. Translation gives CASSPERGGSYEQYF.

The V and J genes are TRBV28 and TRBJ1-5; 7 bases fit TRBD1. Trimming cost V 4 bases and J 2 bases; bases outside gene matches: 5. Germline V gene lookup returns CDR1 MDHEN and CDR2 SYDVKM. This CDR3 has 15 amino acids. The CDR3 region is CASSYPGTGNQPQHF. CDR3 in DNA: TGTGCCAGCAGTTATCCCGGGACAGGCAATCAGCCCCAGCATTTT.

Only a few counts were recorded for this clonotype. V gene TRBV13 combines with J gene TRBJ1-1; tentatively, D is TRBD1 (5 bases). The V and J ends lost 7 bases and 6 bases respectively, with 15 bases between them. CDR1 is PRHDT and CDR2 is FYEKMQ in the germline V gene (reference sequence). The CDR3 consists of 13 residues. CDR3 loop: CASMLRGGAEAFF. The CDR3 coding sequence is TGTGCCAGCATGCTACGGGGCGGGGCTGAAGCTTTCTTT.

This clonotype was seen many times. The chain recombines TRBV7-6 with TRBJ1-2; D gene ambiguous. The CDR3 spans 15 residues. V lost 1 base, J lost 3 bases, and 12 bases lay in between. Looked up from germline, CDR1 is SGHVS and CDR2 is FNYEAQ. In nucleotides, the CDR3 is TGTGCCAGCAGCTTAGGGGCCCCCTCGGACTATGGCTACACCTTC. Residues: CASSLGAPSDYGYTF.

This clonotype appeared many times. The chain couples TRBV15 to TRBJ2-7; D remains unclear. Germline values: CDR1 LNHNV, CDR2 YYDKDF (reference sequence). The V end was cut by 1 base, the J end by 2 bases, with 6 bases between. The CDR3 runs to 13 residues. As DNA, the CDR3 is TGTGCCACCAGCAGAGGGACGACCTACGAGCAGTACTTC. Protein: CATSRGTTYEQYF.

The sample holds many counts of this clonotype. The chain links TRBV12-3 or TRBV12-4 to TRBJ2-1, with 7 bases matching TRBD2. V was clipped by 4 bases and J by 7 bases; unmatched bases: 4. This CDR3 has 13 amino acids. For the CDR3, the DNA is TGTGCCAGCAGTTCACGGGGGGTGAATGAGCAGTTCTTC. As protein: CASSSRGVNEQFF.

V gene TRBV4-1 combines with J gene TRBJ2-5, with a possible D match to TRBD1 (6 bases). The CDR3 has 15 amino acids. The V gene's germline CDR1 is MGHRA and CDR2 YSYEKL. V dropped 0 bases and J dropped 4 bases, with 12 bases sitting between them. Written as DNA, the CDR3 is TGCGCCAGCAGCCAAGACCCAGGGGAAGGAGAGACCCAGTACTTC. This codes for CASSQDPGEGETQYF.

The chain recombines TRBV3-1 with TRBJ2-5; possible D gene TRBD2, 7 bases. Germline values: CDR1 LGHDT, CDR2 YNNKEL (reference sequence). Trimming pared 4 bases from V and 4 bases from J, leaving 16 bases between. The CDR3 totals 15 residues. The CDR3 sequence is CASSPRTGGRETQYF. For the CDR3, the DNA is TGTGCCAGCAGCCCCCGAACGGGGGGCCGAGAGACCCAGTACTTC.

This clonotype was seen ten or more times. The rearrangement uses TRBV23-1 and TRBJ2-4; D may be TRBD2 (6 bases). TRBV23-1 is an ORF for which the function is uncertain. This CDR3 has 17 residues. V lost 2 bases, J lost 0 bases, and 14 bases lay in between. The CDR3 sequence is CASSQARERVAKNIQYF. In nucleotides, the CDR3 is TGCGCCAGCAGTCAAGCCCGGGAGCGAGTAGCCAAAAACATTCAGTACTTC.

With regard to this clonotype: The junction and the germline gene differ at one end; a read error may be behind it. V and J are TRBV7-2 and TRBJ1-5; no firm D call. This CDR3 contains 15 residues. CDR1 SGHTA and CDR2 FQGNSA come from the germline V gene. CDR3 sequence: CARSLGLGKDQPQHF. CDR3 DNA: TGTGCCAGAAGCTTAGGTTTAGGGAAAGATCAGCCCCAGCATTTT.

In this sample, this clonotype turned up a few times. The chain has TRBV7-9 and TRBJ1-4; D is perhaps TRBD1 (5 bases). CDR3 size: 16 residues. The V end lost 4 bases, the J end lost 4 bases, and 16 bases lay between the germline ends. Germline-derived CDR1 and CDR2 are SEHNR and FQNEAQ (reference sequence). The CDR3 sequence is CASSSRSGLLNEKLFF. CDR3 bases: TGTGCCAGCAGCTCCCGGTCGGGACTGCTTAATGAAAAACTGTTTTTT.

The CDR3 DNA sequence: TGCAGTGCTAGAGTTGGGGGACTAGCGGGAGTTGAGCAAGAGACCCAGTACTTC. Encoded protein: CSARVGGLAGVEQETQYF. The chain joins TRBV20-1 to TRBJ2-5; 14 nucleotides align to TRBD2. Germline assignment: CDR1 DFQATT and CDR2 SNEGSKA (reference sequence). The CDR3 runs 18 residues. Germline trimming cut 1 base from V and 2 bases from J; bases unmatched to any gene: 9.

V gene TRBV6-4 combines with J gene TRBJ2-4; no clear D. The V end was cut by 7 bases, the J end by 0 bases, with 10 bases between. Germline CDR1 MRHNA, CDR2 SNTAGT. The CDR3 contains 14 residues. The CDR3 region has the DNA TGTGCCAGCACTCCGACCGAAGCCAAAAACATTCAGTACTTC. Translation: CASTPTEAKNIQYF.

The CDR3 sequence: CASSFPLWAAGSSYEQYF. For the CDR3, the DNA is TGTGCCAGCAGTTTCCCTCTTTGGGCAGCGGGGAGCTCCTACGAGCAGTACTTC. V is TRBV28 and J is TRBJ2-7, with TRBD2 identical over 7 bases. The V segment lost 3 bases and the J segment 0 bases; nucleotides outside the gene matches: 14. Germline assignment: CDR1 MDHEN and CDR2 SYDVKM. The CDR3 totals 18 residues.

This clonotype was observed a handful of times. V usage is TRBV10-3 and J usage is TRBJ2-1; D is ambiguous. Deletions cut 4 bases from V and 2 bases from J, with 18 bases between. This CDR3 has 17 residues. Germline-derived CDR1 and CDR2 are ENHRY and SYGVKD. The CDR3 sequence is CAISGSDKPLTYNEQFF. CDR3 DNA: TGTGCCATCAGTGGGTCTGACAAGCCCTTGACCTACAATGAGCAGTTCTTC.

The chain carries TRBV20-1 and TRBJ2-7, with 9 positions matching TRBD2. The J segment lost 1 base and the V segment lost 0 bases, leaving 10 bases of the junction unmatched. CDR3 length equals 17 residues. Germline CDR1 DFQATT, CDR2 SNEGSKA (reference sequence). CDR3 bases: TGCAGTGCTAGAGACAGTCGACTAGCGGCTTTGTCCTACGAGCAGTACTTC. It translates to CSARDSRLAALSYEQYF.

In its sample, this clonotype was seen many times. This rearrangement joins TRBV7-9 to TRBJ2-7; the D is unclear. Trimming removed 5 bases from V and 4 bases from J, with 18 bases in between. The CDR3 extends over 15 amino acids. CDR1 is SEHNR, CDR2 FQNEAQ, per germline (reference sequence). The CDR3 coding sequence is TGTGCCAGCAGCCCGCCTGAGACCCCCGGGTACGAGCAGTACTTC. Residues: CASSPPETPGYEQYF.

There are many counts of this clonotype. V usage is TRBV27 and J usage is TRBJ2-1; D is perhaps TRBD2 (5 bases). V lost 6 bases and J 3 bases, leaving 12 bases between the germline ends. CDR3 size: 14 residues. CDR1 and CDR2 (germline): MNHEY, SMNVEV (reference sequence). The CDR3 nucleotides are TGTGCCAGCAGCTTAGGTGGGAGCTACAATGAGCAGTTCTTC. This codes for CASSLGGSYNEQFF.

The chain links TRBV30 to TRBJ2-7; TRBD1 aligns across 7 bases. The CDR3 spans 13 residues. Germline lookup yields CDR1 GTSNPN and CDR2 SVGIG (reference sequence). Trimming removed 6 bases from V and 3 bases from J; junction bases left unmatched: 8. The CDR3 DNA follows: TGTGCCTGTCGGCGGGCAGGGGGCTACGAGCAGTACTTC. Encoded protein: CACRRAGGYEQYF.

The chain joins TRBV6-1 to TRBJ1-4, with 7 bases matching TRBD1. With V trimmed by 8 bases and J by 8 bases, 8 bases remained unmatched. This CDR3 spans 13 amino acids. Germline CDR1 MNHNS, CDR2 SASEGT. As DNA, the CDR3 is TGTGCCAGCGGAACAGGGGTACAAGAAAAACTGTTTTTT. It specifies CASGTGVQEKLFF.

This clonotype was seen repeatedly, ten times or more. This rearrangement joins TRBV27 to TRBJ2-5; tentatively, D is TRBD1 or TRBD2 (5 bases each). Per the germline V gene, CDR1 is MNHEY and CDR2 is SMNVEV (reference sequence). The V end was cut by 4 bases, the J end by 1 base, with 13 bases between. This CDR3 is built from 15 residues. CDR3 coding DNA: TGTGCCAGCAGTTCACCAGGGACGGGCCAAGAGACCCAGTACTTC. Protein product: CASSSPGTGQETQYF.

The chain couples TRBV6-6 to TRBJ1-2; 8 nucleotides match TRBD1. This CDR3 spans 15 amino acids. V dropped 7 bases and J dropped 4; count of bases not matched to a gene: 11. Per the germline V gene, CDR1 is MNHNY and CDR2 is SVGAGI (reference sequence). CDR3 sequence (DNA): TGTGCCAGCACCCCTACAATGGACAGGGCCTATGGCTACACCTTC. Amino acid sequence: CASTPTMDRAYGYTF.

This clonotype was seen only a few times. Given a much more abundant clone one base away, this may be a read error. The chain joins TRBV2 to TRBJ2-7; D not resolved. V was cut by 7 bases and J by 1 base, with 2 bases left in between. CDR3 length equals 10 residues. Germline V lookup: CDR1 SNHLY, CDR2 FYNNEI. The CDR3 spells CASKSYEQYF. CDR3 coding DNA: TGTGCCAGCAAATCCTACGAGCAGTACTTC. Filled out from reference TRBV2 and TRBJ2-7, the complete variable domain reads EPEVTQTPSHQVTQMGQEVILRCVPISNHLYFYWYRQILGQKVEFLVSFYNNEISEKSEIFDDQFSVERPDGSNFTLKIRSTKLEDSAMYFCASKSYEQYFGPGTRLTVT.

This clonotype has only a few counts. The chain recombines TRBV4-2 with TRBJ2-1; D unclear. CDR3 length equals 13 residues. Per germline, CDR1 LGHNA and CDR2 YNFKEQ. Trimming removed 4 bases at V and 8 bases at J, with 12 bases between. The chain's CDR3 is CASSLYGVDEQFF. The CDR3 DNA sequence: TGTGCCAGCAGCCTATATGGTGTCGATGAGCAGTTCTTC.